Sequencing of this TCR beta chain was carried out in a study of cytomegalovirus exposure and HLA in healthy donors. Study at large: Unique TCR beta sequences numbering some 120 million came from about 179 million T cells in an earlier analysis. The study, taken as a whole, reports: Earlier findings revealed that most TCR beta V segments proved productive either about 90% or about 30% of the time. The study designated 150 to 200 TCR beta chains cytomegalovirus-associated.

Germline-derived CDR1 and CDR2 are SEHNR and FQNEAQ (reference sequence). V was cut by 5 bases and J by 4 bases, with 9 bases left in between. The CDR3 length is 13 residues. As regards this clone: Its antigen remains unknown.

Vbeta (60) and Jbeta (13) primers were used in the PCR. The table came from immunoSEQ multiplex PCR; TCRdb's copy has only in-frame clones and leaves some out. In the table there are 200,000 to 250,000 clones, roughly 83% of which are singletons. The rearrangement joins TRBV7-9 to TRBJ2-1; a possible D gene is TRBD2 (5 bases). The sequencing input was PBMCs. This TCR derives from a boy under 10 years old in good health and CMV-seronegative. The CDR3 nucleotides are TGTGCCAGCAGCCTGGACTCGTACAATGAGCAGTTCTTC. Translation: CASSLDSYNEQFF.